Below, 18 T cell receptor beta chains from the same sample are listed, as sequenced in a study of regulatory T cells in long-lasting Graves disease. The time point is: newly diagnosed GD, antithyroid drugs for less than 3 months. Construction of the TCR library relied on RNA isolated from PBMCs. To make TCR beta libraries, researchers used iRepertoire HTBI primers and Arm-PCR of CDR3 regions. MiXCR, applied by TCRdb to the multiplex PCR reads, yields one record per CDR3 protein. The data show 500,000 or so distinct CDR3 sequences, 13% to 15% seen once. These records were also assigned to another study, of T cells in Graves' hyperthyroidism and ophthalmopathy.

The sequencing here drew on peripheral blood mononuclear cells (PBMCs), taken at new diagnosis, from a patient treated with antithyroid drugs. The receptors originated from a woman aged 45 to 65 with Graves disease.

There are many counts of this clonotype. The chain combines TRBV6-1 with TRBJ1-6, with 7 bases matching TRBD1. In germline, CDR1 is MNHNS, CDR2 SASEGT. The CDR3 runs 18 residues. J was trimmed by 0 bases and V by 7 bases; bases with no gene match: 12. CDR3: CASKRDSSLRSYNSPLHF. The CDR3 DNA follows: TGTGCCAGCAAGAGGGACAGCAGCCTCCGCTCCTATAATTCACCCCTCCACTTT.

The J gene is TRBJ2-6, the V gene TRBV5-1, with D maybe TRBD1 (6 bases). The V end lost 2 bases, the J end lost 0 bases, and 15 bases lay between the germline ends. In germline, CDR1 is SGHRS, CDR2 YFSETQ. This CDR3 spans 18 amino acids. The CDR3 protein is CASSFNRVSLSGANVLTF. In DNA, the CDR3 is TGCGCCAGCAGCTTTAACAGGGTTTCCCTCTCTGGGGCCAACGTCCTGACTTTC.

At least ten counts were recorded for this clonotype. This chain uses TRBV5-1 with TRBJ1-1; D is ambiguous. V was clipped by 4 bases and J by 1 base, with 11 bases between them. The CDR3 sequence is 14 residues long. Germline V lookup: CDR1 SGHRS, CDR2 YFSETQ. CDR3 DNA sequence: TGCGCCAGCAGCAGCAGAAACCCGAACACTGAAGCTTTCTTT. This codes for CASSSRNPNTEAFF.

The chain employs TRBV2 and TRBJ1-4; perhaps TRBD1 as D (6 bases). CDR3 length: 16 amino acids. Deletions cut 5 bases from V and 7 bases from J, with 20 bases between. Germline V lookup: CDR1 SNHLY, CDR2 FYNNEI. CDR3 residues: CASSFSTGRSGEKLFF. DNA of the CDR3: TGTGCCAGCAGTTTCTCAACAGGGCGGTCTGGTGAAAAACTGTTTTTT.

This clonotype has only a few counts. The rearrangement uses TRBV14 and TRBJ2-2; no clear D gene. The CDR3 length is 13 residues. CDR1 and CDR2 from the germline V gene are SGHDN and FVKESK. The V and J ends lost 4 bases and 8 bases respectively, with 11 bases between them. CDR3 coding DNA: TGTGCCAGCAGCCCAGCAGCGATTGGGGAGCTGTTTTTT. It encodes CASSPAAIGELFF.

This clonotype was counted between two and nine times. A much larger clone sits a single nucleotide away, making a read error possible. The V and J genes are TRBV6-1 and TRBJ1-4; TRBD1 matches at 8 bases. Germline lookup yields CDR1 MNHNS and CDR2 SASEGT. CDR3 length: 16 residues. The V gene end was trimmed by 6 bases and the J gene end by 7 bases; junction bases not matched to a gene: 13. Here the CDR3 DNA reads TGTGCCAGCAGCCAACAATCAGGGGGCCACGGTGAAAAACTGTTTTTT. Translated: CASSQQSGGHGEKLFF.

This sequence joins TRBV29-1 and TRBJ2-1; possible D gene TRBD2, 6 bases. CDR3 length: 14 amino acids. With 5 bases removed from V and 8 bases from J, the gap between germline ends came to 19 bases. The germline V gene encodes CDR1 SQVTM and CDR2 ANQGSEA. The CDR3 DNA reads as TGCAGCGTTCTAGCGATAAACGGCGGCGATGAGCAGTTCTTC. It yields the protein CSVLAINGGDEQFF.

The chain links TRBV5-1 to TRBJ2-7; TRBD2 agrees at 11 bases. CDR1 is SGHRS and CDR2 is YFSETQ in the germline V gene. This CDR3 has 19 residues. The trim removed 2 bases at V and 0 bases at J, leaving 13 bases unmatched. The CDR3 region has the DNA TGCGCCAGCAGCTTATCCGGTTGGACTAGCGGGCTGAGCTCCTACGAGCAGTACTTC. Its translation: CASSLSGWTSGLSSYEQYF.

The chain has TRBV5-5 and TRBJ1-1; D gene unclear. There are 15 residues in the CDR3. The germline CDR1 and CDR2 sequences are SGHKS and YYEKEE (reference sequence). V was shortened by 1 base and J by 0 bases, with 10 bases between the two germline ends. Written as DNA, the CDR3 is TGTGCCAGCAGCTTGCAAAGCAGATTGAACACTGAAGCTTTCTTT. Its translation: CASSLQSRLNTEAFF.

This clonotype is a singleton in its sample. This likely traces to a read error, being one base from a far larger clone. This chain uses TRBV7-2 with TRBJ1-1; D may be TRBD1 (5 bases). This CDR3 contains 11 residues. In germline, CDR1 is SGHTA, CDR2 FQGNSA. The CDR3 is CASSLGQKALF. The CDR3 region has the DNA TGTGCCAGCAGCTTAGGACAGAAAGCTCTCTTT. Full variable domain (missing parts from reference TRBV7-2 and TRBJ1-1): GAGVSQSPSNKVTEKGKDVELRCDPISGHTALYWYRQSLGQGLEFLIYFQGNSAPDKSGLPSDRFSAERTGGSVSTLTIQRTQQEDSAVYLCASSLGQKALFGQGTRLTVV.

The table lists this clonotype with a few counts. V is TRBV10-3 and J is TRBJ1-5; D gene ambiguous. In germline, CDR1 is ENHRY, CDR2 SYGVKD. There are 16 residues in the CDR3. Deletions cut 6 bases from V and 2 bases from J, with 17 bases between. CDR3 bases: TGTGCCATCAGCGCCAGCAAGGTTTCTGGCAATCAGCCCCAGCATTTT. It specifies CAISASKVSGNQPQHF.

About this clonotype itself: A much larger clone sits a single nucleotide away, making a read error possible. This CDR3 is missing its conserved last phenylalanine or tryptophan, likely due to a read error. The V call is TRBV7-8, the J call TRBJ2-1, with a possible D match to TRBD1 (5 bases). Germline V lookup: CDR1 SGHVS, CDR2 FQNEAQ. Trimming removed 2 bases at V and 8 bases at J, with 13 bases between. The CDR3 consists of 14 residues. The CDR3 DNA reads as TGTGCCAGCAGCTTACTCTTGACAGACCATGAGCAGTTCTCC. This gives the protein CASSLLLTDHEQFS.

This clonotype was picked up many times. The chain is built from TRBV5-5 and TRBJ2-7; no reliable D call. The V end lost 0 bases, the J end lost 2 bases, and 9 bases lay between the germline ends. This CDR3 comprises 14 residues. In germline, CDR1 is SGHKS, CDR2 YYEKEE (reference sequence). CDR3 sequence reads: CASSLGPTAYEQYF. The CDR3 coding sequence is TGTGCCAGCAGCTTGGGCCCCACAGCCTACGAGCAGTACTTC.

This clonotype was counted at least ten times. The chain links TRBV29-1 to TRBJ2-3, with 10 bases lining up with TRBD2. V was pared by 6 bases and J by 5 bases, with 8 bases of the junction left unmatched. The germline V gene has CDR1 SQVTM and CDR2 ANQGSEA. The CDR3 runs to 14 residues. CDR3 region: CSVRVLAGEDTQYF. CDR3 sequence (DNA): TGCAGCGTGAGGGTGCTAGCGGGAGAAGATACGCAGTATTTT.

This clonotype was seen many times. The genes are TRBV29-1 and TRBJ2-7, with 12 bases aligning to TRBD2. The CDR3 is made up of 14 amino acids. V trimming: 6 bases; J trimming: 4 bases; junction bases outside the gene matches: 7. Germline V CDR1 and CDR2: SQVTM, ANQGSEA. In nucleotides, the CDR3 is TGCAGCGTCGTGACCGGGACTAGCGGGTACGAGCAGTACTTC. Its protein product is CSVVTGTSGYEQYF.

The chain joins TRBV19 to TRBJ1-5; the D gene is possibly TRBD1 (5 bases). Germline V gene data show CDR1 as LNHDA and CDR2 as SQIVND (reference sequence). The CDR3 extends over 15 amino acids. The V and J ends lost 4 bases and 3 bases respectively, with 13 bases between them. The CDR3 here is CASSTADTFNQPQHF. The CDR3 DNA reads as TGTGCCAGTAGTACTGCGGACACCTTCAATCAGCCCCAGCATTTT. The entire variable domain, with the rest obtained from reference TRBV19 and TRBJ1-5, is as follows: DGGITQSPKYLFRKEGQNVTLSCEQNLNHDAMYWYRQDPGQGLRLIYYSQIVNDFQKGDIAEGYSVSREKKESFPLTVTSAQKNPTAFYLCASSTADTFNQPQHFGDGTRLSIL.

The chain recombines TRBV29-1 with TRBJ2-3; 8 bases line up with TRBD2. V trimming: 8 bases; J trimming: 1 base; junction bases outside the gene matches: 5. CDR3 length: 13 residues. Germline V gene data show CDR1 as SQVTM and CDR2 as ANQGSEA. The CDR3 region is CSFSGAGTDTQYF. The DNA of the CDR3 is TGCAGCTTTAGCGGGGCAGGCACAGATACGCAGTATTTT.

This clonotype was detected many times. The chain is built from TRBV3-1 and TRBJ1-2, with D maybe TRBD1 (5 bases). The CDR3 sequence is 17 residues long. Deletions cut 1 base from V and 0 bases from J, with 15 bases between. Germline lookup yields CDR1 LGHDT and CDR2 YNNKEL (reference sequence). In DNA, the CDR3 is TGTGCCAGCAGCCAAGCGTCCCGGACACTACCTAACTATGGCTACACCTTC. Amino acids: CASSQASRTLPNYGYTF.